This record covers a single T cell receptor (beta chain). Its antigen has not been determined. Qualities for individual bases were not recorded, and no much larger clone is one base off. The immunoSEQ Assay, a bias-controlled multiplex PCR, was used to amplify TCRbeta CDR3 regions from genomic DNA. The authors processed their data as follows. The number of nucleated cells in each sample was estimated by amplification of reference gene primers within the assay. Sequence reads were collapsed and filtered to measure the absolute abundance of every unique TCRbeta CDR3 rearrangement. Productive Simpson clonality was computed per sample as the square root of Simpson's diversity index over productive rearrangements. TCRdb took this table from immuneACCESS and kept in-frame rearrangements with V and J called. Such tables lack part of the clones; where checked against another copy, unresolved V genes explain under half of the gap, and the rest is unexplained. V and J calls plus clone size are reproduced from that table; the DNA served to infer D and trimming. The sample contains 150,000 to 200,000 clones, more than 75% of them found a single time. The top ten clonotypes cover about 4.4% of the sample.

Each collaborating institution followed its own protocols to collect whole blood in K2EDTA tubes. For TCRbeta analysis, collaborators shipped samples in one of three forms: frozen whole blood, isolated PBMCs, or DNA extracted from either of those sample types. The sample is drawn from a study of blood T cell repertoires in COVID-19 (dated by TCRdb to 2018 to 2020). In the study overall: Samples from collaborators originated in the United States, Italy and Spain and spanned both the acute and convalescent phases of COVID-19. The prospective study material was composed of cDNA or gDNA derived from T cells, B-cell-depleted T cells, or PBMCs. The dataset comprised deeply sampled blood TCRbeta repertoires from subjects exposed to, actively infected with, or recovered from COVID-19. A freely available public database, intended as a resource for researchers studying the immune response to SARS-CoV-2, is where the repertoires were released. Where HLA class I and class II types were available, the types were taken from metadata supplied by the sample provider, not from assay-based typing. The samples were drawn from two sources: the first 160 participants of the ongoing ImmuneRACE study, and over 1,000 subjects contributed by 6 global collaborators. The sample metadata nearly always contained a de-identified subject ID, COVID-19 status, age in years and sex. Broad study findings and their caveats: The amount of clinical and demographic metadata varied by source and participant and was provided uncurated.

Unmatched junction bases come to 10, with V trimmed by 10 bases and J by 8 bases. The cysteine opens and the phenylalanine closes a CDR3 of 13 amino acids. Just CDR3 DNA is preserved here, 39 bases in frame from base 1. Sequences ENHRY (CDR1) and SYGVKD (CDR2) are obtained from the germline V gene. The material sequenced was peripheral blood. The receptor was derived from a human donor in a cohort sampled during active COVID-19. The chain is made from TRBV10-3 and TRBJ1-4, with TRBD1 identical over 7 junction bases. The base sequence is TGTGCCAGCTCACAGGGGAGCGGGGAAAAACTGTTTTTT. This sequence encodes CASSQGSGEKLFF.